A selection of T cell receptor beta chains follows, all from one sample in a study of blood T cell repertoires in COVID-19. Here immunoSEQ multiplex PCR was the method, and the copy in TCRdb shows in-frame clones only, minus some. The sample holds 200,000 to 250,000 clones; over 75% are singletons and the top ten take about 1.7%. The sequencing input was PBMCs or T cells enriched from blood (not recorded which). Receptors were obtained from a man aged 35-49 years who had recovered from COVID-19. Each CDR3 is given with its conserved first and last residue. A D gene is named only where the DNA matches it firmly. Size is omitted from some rows. Given values are once, few, many or a class for expanded clones.

16	TRBV7-6	TRBJ2-2	-	TRBD2	CASTEGSGRNTGELFF	TGTGCCAGCACCGAGGGGAGCGGGAGGAACACCGGGGAGCTGTTTTTT
13	TRBV5-4	TRBJ2-1	-	-	CASRIDSYNEQFF	TGTGCCAGCCGGATAGACAGCTACAATGAGCAGTTCTTC
14	TRBV7-2	TRBJ2-7	-	TRBD2	CASSLLRGGYEQYF	TGTGCCAGCAGCTTACTTCGCGGGGGCTACGAGCAGTACTTC
13	TRBV27	TRBJ1-3	-	-	CASSQSTGNTIYF	TGTGCCAGCAGTCAATCTACTGGAAACACCATATATTTT
17	TRBV18	TRBJ1-5	-	TRBD1	CASSPFSTGDSNQPQHF	TGTGCCAGCTCACCCTTCTCGACAGGGGATAGCAATCAGCCCCAGCATTTT
14	TRBV3-1/TRBV3-2	TRBJ2-5	-	TRBD2	CASSRGGTQETQYF	TGTGCCAGCAGCCGCGGGGGGACTCAGGAGACCCAGTACTTC
14	TRBV19	TRBJ1-2	-	TRBD1	CASSEGTGGNRYTF	TGTGCCAGTAGCGAGGGGACAGGGGGGAACCGCTACACCTTC
13	TRBV12-3/TRBV12-4	TRBJ1-2	-	TRBD1	CASRSGTGEGYTF	TGTGCCAGCAGATCCGGGACAGGGGAAGGCTACACCTTC
14	TRBV27	TRBJ1-5	-	TRBD1	CASRDRAGNQPQHF	TGTGCCAGCAGGGACAGGGCTGGCAATCAGCCCCAGCATTTT
14	TRBV18	TRBJ2-7	-	-	CASSPPRSSYEQYF	TGTGCCAGCTCACCACCGAGGTCCTCCTACGAGCAGTACTTC
15	TRBV7-8	TRBJ1-4	-	-	CASSPFPGSGEKLFF	TGTGCCAGCAGCCCCTTCCCAGGGTCCGGGGAAAAACTGTTTTTT
14	TRBV7-9	TRBJ2-3	-	TRBD1	CASSHWTGADTQYF	TGTGCCAGCAGCCACTGGACAGGGGCAGATACGCAGTATTTT
15	TRBV3-1/TRBV3-2	TRBJ2-5	-	-	CASSRNPGGQETQYF	TGTGCCAGCAGCCGGAACCCTGGCGGACAAGAGACCCAGTACTTC
13	TRBV27	TRBJ1-5	-	-	CASSSAEGQPQHF	TGTGCCAGCAGTTCAGCGGAGGGGCAGCCCCAGCATTTT
13	TRBV5-1	TRBJ2-5	once	TRBD1	CASSGQDGETQYF	TGCGCCAGCAGCGGACAGGATGGGGAGACCCAGTACTTC
14	TRBV19	TRBJ2-7	-	TRBD1	CAGQDRQGSYEQYF	TGTGCCGGCCAGGATAGACAGGGGAGCTACGAGCAGTACTTC
14	TRBV27	TRBJ1-2	-	-	CASRTPGHNYGYTF	TGTGCCAGCAGGACACCGGGACATAACTATGGCTACACCTTC
15	TRBV3-1/TRBV3-2	TRBJ1-2	-	-	CASSFRTAGNYGYTF	TGTGCCAGCAGCTTCCGGACGGCGGGGAACTATGGCTACACCTTC
17	TRBV5-1	TRBJ2-2	-	-	CASSLLTGIANTGELFF	TGCGCCAGCAGCTTGCTGACAGGTATTGCGAACACCGGGGAGCTGTTTTTT
15	TRBV7-2	TRBJ2-1	-	TRBD1	CASSADRGKYNEQFF	TGTGCCAGCAGCGCCGACAGGGGCAAATACAATGAGCAGTTCTTC
13	TRBV30	TRBJ1-1	-	-	CAWSVQGDLFAFF	TGTGCCTGGAGTGTACAAGGGGATCTCTTTGCTTTCTTT
14	TRBV19	TRBJ2-7	-	TRBD1	CASNAGDRGTEQYF	TGTGCCAGTAATGCGGGAGACAGGGGGACCGAGCAGTACTTC
13	TRBV19	TRBJ1-5	-	-	CASSIVQQRPQHF	TGTGCCAGTAGTATAGTACAGCAGAGGCCCCAGCATTTT
14	TRBV27	TRBJ1-4	-	-	CASRTATTNEKLFF	TGTGCCAGCAGGACAGCTACAACTAATGAAAAACTGTTTTTT
15	TRBV6-5	TRBJ2-7	-	TRBD1	CASSYHRDSSYEQYF	TGTGCCAGCAGTTACCACCGGGACAGCTCCTACGAGCAGTACTTC
14	TRBV5-5	TRBJ1-5	-	TRBD1	CASSTGQDNQPQHF	TGTGCCAGCAGCACGGGACAGGATAATCAGCCCCAGCATTTT
14	TRBV11-3	TRBJ2-3	few	TRBD1	CASSGTGVTDTQYF	TGTGCCAGCAGCGGGACAGGGGTAACAGATACGCAGTATTTT
14	TRBV4-1	TRBJ2-7	-	TRBD2	CASSQLAEPDEQYF	TGCGCCAGCAGCCAACTAGCGGAGCCTGACGAGCAGTACTTC
16	TRBV7-2	TRBJ2-5	-	TRBD2	CASSTSGTSGWETQYF	TGTGCCAGCAGCACCTCCGGGACTAGCGGGTGGGAGACCCAGTACTTC
14	TRBV7-3	TRBJ2-1	-	-	CASSYSDSNNEQFF	TGTGCCAGCAGCTATTCCGACAGCAACAATGAGCAGTTCTTC
13	TRBV6-5	TRBJ1-2	-	-	CASSYSRSYGYTF	TGTGCCAGCAGTTACTCTAGGAGCTATGGCTACACCTTC
16	TRBV4-2	TRBJ2-2	-	TRBD2	CASSPVRLAYTGELFF	TGTGCCAGCAGCCCGGTCCGACTAGCGTACACCGGGGAGCTGTTTTTT
13	TRBV15	TRBJ2-3	-	-	CATSRATLETQYF	TGTGCCACCAGCAGAGCGACGCTAGAGACGCAGTATTTT
14	TRBV9	TRBJ1-2	-	-	CASSVRDSNYGYTF	TGTGCCAGCAGCGTCCGGGACTCCAACTATGGCTACACCTTC
14	TRBV7-8	TRBJ2-5	-	-	CASSLWISGETQYF	TGTGCCAGCAGCTTGTGGATCTCCGGGGAGACCCAGTACTTC
14	TRBV2	TRBJ2-4	-	-	CASRFASEVNIQYF	TGTGCCAGCAGGTTCGCTAGCGAGGTTAACATTCAGTACTTC
16	TRBV7-8	TRBJ1-1	few	-	CASSLEALGMNTEAFF	TGTGCCAGCAGCTTAGAAGCTCTAGGTATGAACACTGAAGCTTTCTTT
14	TRBV18	TRBJ1-2	-	TRBD1	CASSPVNRGDGYTF	TGTGCCAGCTCACCCGTAAACAGGGGCGACGGCTACACCTTC